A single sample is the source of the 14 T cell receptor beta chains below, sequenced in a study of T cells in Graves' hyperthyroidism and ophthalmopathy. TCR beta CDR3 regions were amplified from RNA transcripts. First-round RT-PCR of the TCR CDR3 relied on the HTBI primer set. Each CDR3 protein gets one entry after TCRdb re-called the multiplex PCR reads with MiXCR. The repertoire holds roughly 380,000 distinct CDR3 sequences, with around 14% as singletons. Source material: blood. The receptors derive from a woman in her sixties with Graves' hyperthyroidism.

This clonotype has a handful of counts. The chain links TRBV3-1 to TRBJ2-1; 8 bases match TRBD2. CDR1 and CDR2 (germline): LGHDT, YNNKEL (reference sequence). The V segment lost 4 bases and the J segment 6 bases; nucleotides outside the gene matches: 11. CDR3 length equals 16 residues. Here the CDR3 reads CASSRGMTGGGNEQFF. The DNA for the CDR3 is TGTGCCAGCAGCCGTGGAATGACGGGAGGGGGCAATGAGCAGTTCTTC.

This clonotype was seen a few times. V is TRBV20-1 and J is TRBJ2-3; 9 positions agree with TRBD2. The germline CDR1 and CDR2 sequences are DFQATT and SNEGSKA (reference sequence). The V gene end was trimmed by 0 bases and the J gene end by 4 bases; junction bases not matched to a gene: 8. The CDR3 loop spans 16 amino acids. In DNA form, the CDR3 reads TGCAGTGCTAGAGACGGCGTAGCGGGAGAATCAGATACGCAGTATTTT. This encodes CSARDGVAGESDTQYF.

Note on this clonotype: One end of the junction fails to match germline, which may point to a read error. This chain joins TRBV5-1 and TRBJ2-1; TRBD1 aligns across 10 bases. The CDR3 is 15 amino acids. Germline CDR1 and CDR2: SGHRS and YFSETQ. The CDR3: CASSVDRGSYNGQFF. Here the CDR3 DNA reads TGCGCCAGCAGCGTGGACAGGGGGTCCTACAATGGGCAGTTCTTC. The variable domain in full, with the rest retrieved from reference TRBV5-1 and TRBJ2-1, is KAGVTQTPRYLIKTRGQQVTLSCSPISGHRSVSWYQQTPGQGLQFLFEYFSETQRNKGNFPGRFSGRQFSNSRSEMNVSTLELGDSALYLCASSVDRGSYNGQFFGPGTRLTVL.

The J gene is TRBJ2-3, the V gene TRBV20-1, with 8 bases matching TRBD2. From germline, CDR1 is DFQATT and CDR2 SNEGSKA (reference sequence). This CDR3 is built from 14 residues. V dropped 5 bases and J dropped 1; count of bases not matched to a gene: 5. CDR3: CSAPGSGGTDTQYF. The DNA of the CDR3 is TGCAGTGCTCCGGGTAGCGGGGGCACAGATACGCAGTATTTT.

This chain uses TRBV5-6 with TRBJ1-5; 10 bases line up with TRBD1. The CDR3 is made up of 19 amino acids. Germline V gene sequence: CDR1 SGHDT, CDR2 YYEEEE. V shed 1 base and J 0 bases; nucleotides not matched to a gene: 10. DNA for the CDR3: TGTGCCAGCAGCTTGTCCCGGGACAGGGGTGTCTATAGCAATCAGCCCCAGCATTTT. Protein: CASSLSRDRGVYSNQPQHF.

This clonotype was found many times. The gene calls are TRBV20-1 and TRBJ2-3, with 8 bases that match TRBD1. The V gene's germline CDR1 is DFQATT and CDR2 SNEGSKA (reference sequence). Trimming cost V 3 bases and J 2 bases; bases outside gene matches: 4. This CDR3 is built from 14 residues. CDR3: CSARRTGITDTQYF. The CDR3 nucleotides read TGCAGTGCTAGGAGGACAGGGATCACAGATACGCAGTATTTT.

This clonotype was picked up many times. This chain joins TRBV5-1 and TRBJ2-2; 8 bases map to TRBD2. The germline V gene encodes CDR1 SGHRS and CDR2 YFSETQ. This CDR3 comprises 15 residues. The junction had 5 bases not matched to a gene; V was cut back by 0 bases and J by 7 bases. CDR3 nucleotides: TGCGCCAGCAGCTTGGTACTAGCGGCAAACGGGGAGCTGTTTTTT. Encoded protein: CASSLVLAANGELFF.

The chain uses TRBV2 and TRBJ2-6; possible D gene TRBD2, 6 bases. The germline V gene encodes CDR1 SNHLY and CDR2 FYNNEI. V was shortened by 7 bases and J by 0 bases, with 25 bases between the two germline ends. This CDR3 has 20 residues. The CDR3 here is CASISWRTGTGSSGANVLTF. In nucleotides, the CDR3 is TGTGCCAGCATCAGTTGGCGAACCGGGACTGGGAGCTCTGGGGCCAACGTCCTGACTTTC. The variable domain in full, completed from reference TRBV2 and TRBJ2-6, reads EPEVTQTPSHQVTQMGQEVILRCVPISNHLYFYWYRQILGQKVEFLVSFYNNEISEKSEIFDDQFSVERPDGSNFTLKIRSTKLEDSAMYFCASISWRTGTGSSGANVLTFGAGSRLTVL.

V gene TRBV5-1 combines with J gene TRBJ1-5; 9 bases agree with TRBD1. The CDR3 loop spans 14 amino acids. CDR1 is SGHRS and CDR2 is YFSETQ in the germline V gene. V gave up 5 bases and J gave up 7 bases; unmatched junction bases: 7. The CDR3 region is CASSTGGIGQPQHF. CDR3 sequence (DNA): TGCGCCAGCAGTACAGGGGGCATCGGACAGCCCCAGCATTTT.

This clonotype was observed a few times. CDR3 amino acids: CASSMDSLPLEQYF. The CDR3 region has the DNA TGCGCCAGCAGCATGGACAGCCTCCCCCTCGAGCAGTACTTC. The chain recombines TRBV5-1 with TRBJ2-7; a possible D gene is TRBD1 (6 bases). This CDR3 comprises 14 residues. The V gene lost 4 bases and the J gene lost 6 bases, with 17 bases spanning the gap. In germline, CDR1 is SGHRS, CDR2 YFSETQ.

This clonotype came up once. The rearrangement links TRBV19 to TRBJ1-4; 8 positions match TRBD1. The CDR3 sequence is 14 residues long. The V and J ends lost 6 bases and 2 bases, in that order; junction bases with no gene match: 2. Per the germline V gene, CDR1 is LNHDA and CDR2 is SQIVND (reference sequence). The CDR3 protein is CASRTGGTNEKLFF. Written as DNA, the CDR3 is TGTGCCAGTAGAACAGGGGGGACTAATGAAAAACTGTTTTTT.

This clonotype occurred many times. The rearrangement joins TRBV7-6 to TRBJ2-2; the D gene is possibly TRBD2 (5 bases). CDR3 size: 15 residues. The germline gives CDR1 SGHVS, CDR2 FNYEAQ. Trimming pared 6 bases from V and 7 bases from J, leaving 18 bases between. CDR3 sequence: CASRKDPLAGGELFF. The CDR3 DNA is TGTGCCAGCAGGAAAGACCCCCTGGCGGGCGGGGAGCTGTTTTTT.

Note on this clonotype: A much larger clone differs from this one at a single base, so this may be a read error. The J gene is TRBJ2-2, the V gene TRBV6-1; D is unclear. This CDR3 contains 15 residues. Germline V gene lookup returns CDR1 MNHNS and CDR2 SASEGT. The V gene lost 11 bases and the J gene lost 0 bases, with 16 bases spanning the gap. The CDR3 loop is CAGVWQNPNTGELFF. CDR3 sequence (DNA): TGTGCCGGTGTCTGGCAGAACCCGAACACCGGGGAGCTGTTTTTT.

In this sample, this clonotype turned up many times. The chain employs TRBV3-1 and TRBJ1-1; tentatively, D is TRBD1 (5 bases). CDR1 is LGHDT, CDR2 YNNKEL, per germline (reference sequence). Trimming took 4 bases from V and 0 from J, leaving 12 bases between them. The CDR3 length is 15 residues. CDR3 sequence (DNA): TGTGCCAGCAGCCCCACCCAGGGCTTGAACACTGAAGCTTTCTTT. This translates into CASSPTQGLNTEAFF.